This T cell receptor beta chain was identified in a study of CD8 T cells in Susac syndrome. The CDR3 loop spans 12 amino acids. Germline V gives CDR1 SGHRS, CDR2 YFSETQ. Random hexamers served to reverse transcribe roughly 0.5 to 1 ug RNA. TCRdb re-derived calls from the immunoSEQ multiplex PCR reads in MiXCR, one entry per CDR3 protein. This sample has about 130,000 distinct CDR3 sequences; more than 90% occur once, and the top ten carry around 0.21%. A remark on this clonotype: Germline is not matched at one junction end, which may reflect a read error.

The chain carries TRBV5-1 and TRBJ2-5, with D unresolved. Sequenced input: CD8+ T cells from PBMCs. The TCR originated in a human donor with Susac syndrome. The CDR3 spells CSSSLSRETQYF. The CDR3 DNA is TGCTCCAGCAGCTTGTCCAGAGAGACCCAGTACTTC.